Shown below are 27 T cell receptor beta chains from a single sample sequenced in a study of a mutant IDH1 vaccine in newly diagnosed glioma. Sample time point: baseline, week 1 (first vaccination visit). Documented treatment: pre-vaccination baseline after standard-of-care therapy. TCRdb's copy holds only in-frame clones and misses some; the assay was immunoSEQ multiplex PCR. The sample consists of about 98,000 clones, 70% to 90% of them appearing once. The sequencing here drew on PBMCs, taken from a glioma patient treated with radiotherapy, temozolomide or both. The source is a woman aged 45 to 65 with glioma.

The gene calls are TRBV28 and TRBJ1-4, with 7 bases matching TRBD1. J was trimmed by 7 bases and V by 5 bases; bases with no gene match: 10. The germline CDR1 and CDR2 sequences are MDHEN and SYDVKM. This CDR3 contains 15 residues. The CDR3 region has the DNA TGTGCCAGCAGTATTGAGGGGGCTACGGGTGAAAAACTGTTTTTT. Its translation: CASSIEGATGEKLFF.

The V gene is TRBV2, the J gene TRBJ2-7; unclear D gene. The CDR3 runs 13 residues. Germline V gene data show CDR1 as SNHLY and CDR2 as FYNNEI. V lost 3 bases, J lost 1 base, and 7 bases lay in between. Here the CDR3 reads CASSDRVSYEQYF. In nucleotides, the CDR3 is TGTGCCAGCAGTGATAGGGTGTCCTACGAGCAGTACTTC.

This clone has just one count. J is TRBJ2-1 and V is TRBV4-2, with 9 bases lining up with TRBD2. The CDR3 has 16 amino acids. Germline V gives CDR1 LGHNA, CDR2 YNFKEQ. J was trimmed by 7 bases and V by 1 base; bases with no gene match: 8. The CDR3 reads CASSQGGGRAWNEQFF. The CDR3 nucleotides are TGTGCCAGCAGCCAAGGGGGCGGGAGGGCATGGAATGAGCAGTTCTTC.

The V gene is TRBV7-3, the J gene TRBJ1-1; D unclear. The CDR3 is 15 residues long. Between the trimmed V and J ends, which lost 0 bases and 1 base, there was a span of 9 bases. Germline CDR1 and CDR2: SGHTA and FQGTGA. CDR3 sequence (DNA): TGTGCCAGCAGCTTAACGGCTCAGGCGAACACTGAAGCTTTCTTT. It encodes CASSLTAQANTEAFF.

The chain links TRBV6-6 to TRBJ1-2; perhaps TRBD1 as D (6 bases). Trimming took off 0 bases at V and 8 bases at J, with 13 bases between the two ends. The CDR3 covers 14 residues. Looked up from germline, CDR1 is MNHNY and CDR2 is SVGAGI (reference sequence). In nucleotides, the CDR3 is TGTGCCAGCAGTTACTCCGCAGGGGAGGTGGGCTACACCTTC. Translating gives CASSYSAGEVGYTF.

The chain has TRBV15 and TRBJ2-5, with TRBD2 matching 10 bases. CDR1 is LNHNV and CDR2 is YYDKDF in the germline V gene (reference sequence). The V and J ends lost 0 bases and 5 bases, in that order; junction bases with no gene match: 12. This CDR3 spans 18 amino acids. CDR3 bases: TGTGCCACCAGCAGAGATGCCGCGGTTCTAGCGGGAGACGAGACCCAGTACTTC. Amino acids: CATSRDAAVLAGDETQYF.

The chain carries TRBV6-1 and TRBJ1-3, with D uncertain. Trimming removed 2 bases from V and 0 bases from J, with 5 bases in between. CDR1 is MNHNS, CDR2 SASEGT, per germline. The CDR3 extends over 14 amino acids. The DNA of the CDR3 is TGTGCCAGCAGTGAACGGGGCTCTGGAAACACCATATATTTT. Protein sequence: CASSERGSGNTIYF.

In DNA, the CDR3 is TGTGCCAGCAGCCCCCAGGGCCTATCTGGCTACACCTTC. Translation: CASSPQGLSGYTF. V gene TRBV28 combines with J gene TRBJ1-2; maybe TRBD1 (5 bases). The ends were cut back, 6 bases at V and 7 bases at J, with 15 bases in the middle. Germline V gene data show CDR1 as MDHEN and CDR2 as SYDVKM. The CDR3 sequence is 13 residues long.

This rearrangement joins TRBV6-5 to TRBJ2-7, with D tentatively TRBD2 (7 bases). The germline V gene encodes CDR1 MNHEY and CDR2 SVGAGI. The V end was cut by 3 bases, the J end by 2 bases, with 17 bases between. This CDR3 spans 16 amino acids. The CDR3 sequence is CASSYGEGRGTYEQYF. The CDR3, as DNA: TGTGCCAGCAGTTATGGGGAGGGCAGGGGAACCTACGAGCAGTACTTC.

The chain is built from TRBV9 and TRBJ1-2; 11 bases match TRBD1. Trimming cost V 6 bases and J 6 bases; bases outside gene matches: 13. The germline V gene encodes CDR1 SGDLS and CDR2 YYNGEE. The CDR3 has 16 residues. CDR3 coding DNA: TGTGCCAGCACCGCCGGAGGACAGGGGGCTGGCAATGGCTACACCTTC. Translating it yields CASTAGGQGAGNGYTF.

The gene calls are TRBV10-3 and TRBJ1-5, with 10 bases fitting TRBD1. Germline trimming cut 7 bases from V and 3 bases from J; bases unmatched to any gene: 6. Looked up from germline, CDR1 is ENHRY and CDR2 is SYGVKD. The CDR3 has 15 amino acids. CDR3 residues: CAIKPGTGDNQPQHF. CDR3 nucleotides: TGTGCCATCAAGCCCGGGACAGGGGACAATCAGCCCCAGCATTTT.

This clone has just one count. The rearrangement uses TRBV15 and TRBJ2-5, with TRBD2 as a possible D gene (6 bases). With 4 bases removed from V and 1 base from J, the gap between germline ends came to 19 bases. In germline, CDR1 is LNHNV, CDR2 YYDKDF (reference sequence). CDR3 length: 17 amino acids. As DNA, the CDR3 is TGTGCCACCAGCACCCCACCAGTTCAGGGAGGCCAAGAGACCCAGTACTTC. Translation gives CATSTPPVQGGQETQYF. The full variable domain, completed using reference TRBV15 and TRBJ2-5, is DAMVIQNPRYQVTQFGKPVTLSCSQTLNHNVMYWYQQKSSQAPKLLFHYYDKDFNNEADTPDNFQSRRPNTSFCFLDIRSPGLGDTAMYLCATSTPPVQGGQETQYFGPGTRLLVL.

This clone has just one count. The V gene is TRBV5-1, the J gene TRBJ2-1; D is undetermined. The V and J ends lost 4 bases and 0 bases respectively, with 14 bases between them. This CDR3 comprises 16 residues. The germline V gene encodes CDR1 SGHRS and CDR2 YFSETQ. The chain's CDR3 is CASSRAYRSSYNEQFF. CDR3 DNA sequence: TGCGCCAGCAGCCGTGCGTACAGAAGCTCCTACAATGAGCAGTTCTTC.

This clone has a handful of counts. The gene calls are TRBV6-1 and TRBJ1-5; maybe TRBD1 (5 bases). CDR1 and CDR2 (germline): MNHNS, SASEGT. The CDR3 length is 15 residues. Trimming left V 8 bases short and J 3 bases short, with 17 bases between. The CDR3 coding sequence is TGTGCCAGCGGACGATCTGACAGTTACAATCAGCCCCAGCATTTT. Its protein is CASGRSDSYNQPQHF.

The rearrangement links TRBV19 to TRBJ1-6, with TRBD1 as a possible D gene (6 bases). Germline CDR1 and CDR2: LNHDA and SQIVND (reference sequence). This CDR3 spans 15 amino acids. Trimming removed 6 bases from V and 3 bases from J, with 12 bases in between. CDR3 residues: CASSSEGDYNSPLHF. For the CDR3, the DNA is TGTGCCAGTAGCTCAGAGGGGGACTATAATTCACCCCTCCACTTT.

CDR3 nucleotides: TGTGCCAGCAACGAGGGGCCTTACACCGGGGAGCTGTTTTTT. This sequence encodes CASNEGPYTGELFF. V is TRBV6-1 and J is TRBJ2-2, with D perhaps TRBD1 or TRBD2 (5 bases each). Germline-derived CDR1 and CDR2 are MNHNS and SASEGT. Trimming removed 7 bases at V and 3 bases at J, with 12 bases between. This CDR3 is built from 14 residues.

The chain recombines TRBV27 with TRBJ1-2, with D unclear. V lost 7 bases, J lost 0 bases, and 12 bases lay in between. CDR3 length: 14 residues. CDR1 is MNHEY and CDR2 is SMNVEV in the germline V gene (reference sequence). The CDR3 sequence: CASTNTPANYGYTF. DNA for the CDR3: TGTGCCAGCACTAATACCCCCGCTAACTATGGCTACACCTTC.

The V call is TRBV7-2, the J call TRBJ2-7; D gene unclear. The CDR3 loop spans 12 amino acids. Trimming removed 6 bases at V and 2 bases at J, with 8 bases between. Germline CDR1 reads SGHTA; CDR2 reads FQGNSA. The CDR3 sequence: CASRGVTYEQYF. The CDR3, as DNA: TGTGCCAGCAGGGGCGTCACCTACGAGCAGTACTTC.

The genes are TRBV7-9 and TRBJ2-7; D perhaps matches TRBD1 (7 bases). The germline gives CDR1 SEHNR, CDR2 FQNEAQ (reference sequence). The CDR3 extends over 14 amino acids. V was clipped by 3 bases and J by 2 bases, with 11 bases between them. The CDR3 bases are TGTGCCAGCAGCTTGGGGGGACAGACCTACGAGCAGTACTTC. Its translation is CASSLGGQTYEQYF.

A few counts support this clone. The chain couples TRBV7-9 to TRBJ2-3; TRBD1 matches 7 bases. Trimming at V came to 2 bases and at J to 2 bases, leaving 7 bases not matched to a gene. This CDR3 has 16 amino acids. The germline V gene has CDR1 SEHNR and CDR2 FQNEAQ (reference sequence). Here the CDR3 DNA reads TGTGCCAGCAGCTTAACCCGACAGGGCCCCACAGATACGCAGTATTTT. Encoded protein: CASSLTRQGPTDTQYF.

The gene calls are TRBV7-8 and TRBJ2-5; 10 bases agree with TRBD2. This CDR3 has 17 amino acids. V lost 4 bases to trimming and J lost 1 base; unmatched junction nucleotides: 9. The germline CDR1 and CDR2 sequences are SGHVS and FQNEAQ. The CDR3 is CASSYSATSGIQETQYF. The CDR3 bases are TGTGCCAGCAGCTATTCTGCAACTAGCGGGATCCAAGAGACCCAGTACTTC.

The chain has TRBV15 and TRBJ2-7; 11 bases map to TRBD1. CDR3 length: 15 residues. CDR1 is LNHNV, CDR2 YYDKDF, per germline (reference sequence). V gave up 0 bases and J gave up 2 bases; unmatched junction bases: 0. The CDR3 is CATSREGQGAYEQYF. The CDR3 nucleotides are TGTGCCACCAGCAGAGAGGGACAGGGGGCCTACGAGCAGTACTTC.

There are a few counts of this clone. V usage is TRBV7-9 and J usage is TRBJ2-2, with a weak D call TRBD1 (6 bases). The germline gives CDR1 SEHNR, CDR2 FQNEAQ (reference sequence). The length of the CDR3 is 16 residues. With 3 bases removed from V and 3 bases from J, the gap between germline ends came to 14 bases. The CDR3: CASSFFTSGDTGELFF. CDR3 DNA sequence: TGTGCCAGCAGCTTTTTTACATCAGGGGACACCGGGGAGCTGTTTTTT.

V usage is TRBV2 and J usage is TRBJ2-4; D is undetermined. Trimming removed 1 base from V and 0 bases from J, with 10 bases in between. This CDR3 has 16 residues. The germline V gene has CDR1 SNHLY and CDR2 FYNNEI. The DNA for the CDR3 is TGTGCCAGCAGTGAAGGGTGGACCTTAGCCAAAAACATTCAGTACTTC. It codes for CASSEGWTLAKNIQYF.

The chain uses TRBV6-1 and TRBJ2-1; 10 bases are a match to TRBD2. CDR3 length equals 15 residues. V lost 1 base, J lost 4 bases, and 1 base stayed unmatched. Germline V gene data show CDR1 as MNHNS and CDR2 as SASEGT. The CDR3 bases are TGTGCCAGCAGTGAAGGAGCGGGAGGGTACAATGAGCAGTTCTTC. Its translation is CASSEGAGGYNEQFF.

This chain links TRBV28 with TRBJ2-1; tentatively, D is TRBD2 (6 bases). V lost 5 bases, J lost 3 bases, and 11 bases lay in between. The CDR3 runs to 14 residues. Germline V gene lookup returns CDR1 MDHEN and CDR2 SYDVKM. The CDR3 spells CASSLTSGYNEQFF. CDR3 in DNA: TGTGCCAGCAGTCTGACTAGTGGCTACAATGAGCAGTTCTTC.

The V and J genes are TRBV5-1 and TRBJ2-3; D call uncertain. In germline, CDR1 is SGHRS, CDR2 YFSETQ. This CDR3 is 12 amino acids long. Trimming left V 0 bases short and J 5 bases short, with 4 bases between. Here the CDR3 DNA reads TGCGCCAGCAGCTTGGTGGGAGATACGCAGTATTTT. It specifies CASSLVGDTQYF.